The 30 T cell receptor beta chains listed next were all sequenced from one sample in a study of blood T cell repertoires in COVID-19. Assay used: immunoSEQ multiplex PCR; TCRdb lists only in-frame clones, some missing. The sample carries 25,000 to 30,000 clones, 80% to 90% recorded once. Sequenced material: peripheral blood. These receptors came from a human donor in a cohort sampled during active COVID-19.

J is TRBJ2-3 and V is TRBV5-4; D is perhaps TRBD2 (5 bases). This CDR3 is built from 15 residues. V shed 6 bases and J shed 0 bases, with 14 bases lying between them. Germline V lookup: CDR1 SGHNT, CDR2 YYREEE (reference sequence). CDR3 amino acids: CASTIAPGSTDTQYF. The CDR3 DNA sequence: TGTGCCAGCACCATAGCCCCGGGGAGCACAGATACGCAGTATTTT.

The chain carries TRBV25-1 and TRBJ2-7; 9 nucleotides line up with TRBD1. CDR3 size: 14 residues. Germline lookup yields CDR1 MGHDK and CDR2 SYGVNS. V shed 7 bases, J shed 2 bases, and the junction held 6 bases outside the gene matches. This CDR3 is CASKKDRGPYEQYF. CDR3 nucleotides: TGTGCCAGCAAAAAGGACAGGGGACCCTACGAGCAGTACTTC.

CDR3 sequence (DNA): TGTGCCAGTAGTATAGATCCCCCTAGCGGGACAAGCTACTCCTACGAGCAGTACTTC. Translation gives CASSIDPPSGTSYSYEQYF. The V and J genes are TRBV19 and TRBJ2-7, with 9 positions matching TRBD2. The CDR3 is made up of 19 amino acids. Trimming cost V 0 bases and J 0 bases; bases outside gene matches: 12. Germline V gene data show CDR1 as LNHDA and CDR2 as SQIVND (reference sequence).

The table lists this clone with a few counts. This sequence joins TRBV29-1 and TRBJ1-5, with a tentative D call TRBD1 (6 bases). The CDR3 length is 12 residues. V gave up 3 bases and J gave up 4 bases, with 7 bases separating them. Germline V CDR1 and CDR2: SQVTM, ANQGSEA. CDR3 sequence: CSVDRGNQPQHF. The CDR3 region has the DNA TGCAGCGTTGACAGGGGAAATCAGCCCCAGCATTTT.

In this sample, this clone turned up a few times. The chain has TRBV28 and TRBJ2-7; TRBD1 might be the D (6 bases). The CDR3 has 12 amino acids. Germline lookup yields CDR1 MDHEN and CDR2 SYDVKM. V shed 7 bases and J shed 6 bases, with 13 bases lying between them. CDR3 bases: TGTGCCAGCACATCCATCAGGGGCGAGCAGTACTTC. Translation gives CASTSIRGEQYF.

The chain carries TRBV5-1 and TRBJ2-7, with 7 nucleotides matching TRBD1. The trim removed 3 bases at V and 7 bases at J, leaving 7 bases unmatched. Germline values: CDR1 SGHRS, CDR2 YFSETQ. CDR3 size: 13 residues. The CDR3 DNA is TGCGCCAGCAGCTCAGACTTCAGGGGGGAGCAGTACTTC. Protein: CASSSDFRGEQYF.

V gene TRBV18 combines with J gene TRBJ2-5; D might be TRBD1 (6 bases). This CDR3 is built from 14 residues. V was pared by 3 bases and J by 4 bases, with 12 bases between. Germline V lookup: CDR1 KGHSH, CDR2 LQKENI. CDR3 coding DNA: TGTGCCAGCTCACCGTCCGTGGGGGCAGAGACCCAGTACTTC. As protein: CASSPSVGAETQYF.

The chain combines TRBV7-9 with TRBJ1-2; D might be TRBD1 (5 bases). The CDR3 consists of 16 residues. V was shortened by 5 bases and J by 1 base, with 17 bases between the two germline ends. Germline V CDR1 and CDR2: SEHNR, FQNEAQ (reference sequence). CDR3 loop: CASSAPGGGSNYGYTF. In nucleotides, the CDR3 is TGTGCCAGCAGCGCTCCCGGGGGTGGGAGTAACTATGGCTACACCTTC.

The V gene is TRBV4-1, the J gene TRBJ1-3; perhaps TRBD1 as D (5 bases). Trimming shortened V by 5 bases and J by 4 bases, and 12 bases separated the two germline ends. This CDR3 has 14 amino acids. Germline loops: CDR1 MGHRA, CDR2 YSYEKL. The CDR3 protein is CASSGRQLGNTIYF. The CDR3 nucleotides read TGCGCCAGCAGCGGGCGACAGCTCGGAAACACCATATATTTT.

The CDR3: CASSGTGRVETQYF. The CDR3 nucleotides read TGCGCCAGCAGCGGGACAGGTCGGGTAGAGACCCAGTACTTC. V is TRBV5-1 and J is TRBJ2-5, with TRBD1 matching over 8 bases. Germline V CDR1 and CDR2: SGHRS, YFSETQ. The CDR3 is made up of 14 amino acids. With 4 bases clipped from V and 4 bases from J, the junction kept 6 bases outside the gene matches.

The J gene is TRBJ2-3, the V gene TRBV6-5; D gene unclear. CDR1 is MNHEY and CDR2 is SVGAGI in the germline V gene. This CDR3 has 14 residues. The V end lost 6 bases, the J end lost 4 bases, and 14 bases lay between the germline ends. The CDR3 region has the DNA TGTGCCAGCAGAGACGTAACGGGTGCAGATACGCAGTATTTT. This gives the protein CASRDVTGADTQYF.

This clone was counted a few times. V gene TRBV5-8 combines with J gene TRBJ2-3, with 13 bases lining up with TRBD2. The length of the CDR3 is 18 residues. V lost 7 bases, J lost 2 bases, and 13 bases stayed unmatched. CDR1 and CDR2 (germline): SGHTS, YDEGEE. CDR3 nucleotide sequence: TGTGCCAGCCCAGTCGGACTAGCGGGGGATCCTTACACAGATACGCAGTATTTT. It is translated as CASPVGLAGDPYTDTQYF.

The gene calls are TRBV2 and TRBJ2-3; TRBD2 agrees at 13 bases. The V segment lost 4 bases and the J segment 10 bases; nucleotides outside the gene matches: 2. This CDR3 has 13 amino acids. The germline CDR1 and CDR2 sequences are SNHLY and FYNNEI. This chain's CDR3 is CASSGTSGGPQYF. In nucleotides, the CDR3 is TGTGCCAGCAGTGGGACTAGCGGGGGACCGCAGTATTTT.

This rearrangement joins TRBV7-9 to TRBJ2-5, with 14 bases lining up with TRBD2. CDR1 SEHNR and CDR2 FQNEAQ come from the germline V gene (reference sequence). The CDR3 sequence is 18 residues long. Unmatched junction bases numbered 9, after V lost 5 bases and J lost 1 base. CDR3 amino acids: CASSGLYGLAGGQETQYF. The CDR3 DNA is TGTGCCAGCAGCGGTTTATATGGACTAGCGGGGGGCCAAGAGACCCAGTACTTC. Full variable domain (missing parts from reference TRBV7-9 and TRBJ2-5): DTGVSQNPRHKITKRGQNVTFRCDPISEHNRLYWYRQTLGQGPEFLTYFQNEAQLEKSRLLSDRFSAERPKGSFSTLEIQRTEQGDSAMYLCASSGLYGLAGGQETQYFGPGTRLLVL.

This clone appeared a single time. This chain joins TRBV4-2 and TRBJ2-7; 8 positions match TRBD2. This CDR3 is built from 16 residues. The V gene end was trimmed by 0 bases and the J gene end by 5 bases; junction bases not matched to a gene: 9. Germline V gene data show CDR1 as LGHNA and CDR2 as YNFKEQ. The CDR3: CASSQESYGGADEQYF. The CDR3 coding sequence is TGTGCCAGCAGCCAAGAGTCATACGGGGGGGCGGACGAGCAGTACTTC.

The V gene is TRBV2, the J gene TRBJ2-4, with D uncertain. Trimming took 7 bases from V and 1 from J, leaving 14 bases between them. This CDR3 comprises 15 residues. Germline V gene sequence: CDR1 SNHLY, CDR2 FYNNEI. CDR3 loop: CASTGELDAKNIQYF. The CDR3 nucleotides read TGTGCCAGCACCGGAGAGCTGGATGCCAAAAACATTCAGTACTTC. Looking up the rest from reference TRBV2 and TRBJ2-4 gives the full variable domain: EPEVTQTPSHQVTQMGQEVILRCVPISNHLYFYWYRQILGQKVEFLVSFYNNEISEKSEIFDDQFSVERPDGSNFTLKIRSTKLEDSAMYFCASTGELDAKNIQYFGAGTRLSVL.

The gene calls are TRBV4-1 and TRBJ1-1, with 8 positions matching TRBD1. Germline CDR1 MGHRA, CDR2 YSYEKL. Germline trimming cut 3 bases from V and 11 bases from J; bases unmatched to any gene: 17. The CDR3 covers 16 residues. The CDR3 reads CASSQRGRGLRLDAFF. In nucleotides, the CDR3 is TGCGCCAGCAGCCAGAGGGGCAGGGGGCTTCGCCTCGACGCTTTCTTT.

Written as DNA, the CDR3 is TGTGCCAGCAGCGAGGGAGCGGGGGGTCGGGTCAATGAGCAGTTCTTC. Protein sequence: CASSEGAGGRVNEQFF. The chain uses TRBV9 and TRBJ2-1; TRBD2 aligns across 9 bases. This CDR3 comprises 16 residues. In germline, CDR1 is SGDLS, CDR2 YYNGEE. Unmatched junction bases numbered 10, after V lost 3 bases and J lost 6 bases.

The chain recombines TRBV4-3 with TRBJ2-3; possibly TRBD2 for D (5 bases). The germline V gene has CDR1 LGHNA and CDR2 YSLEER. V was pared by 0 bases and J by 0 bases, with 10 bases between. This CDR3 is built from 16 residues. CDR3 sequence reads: CASSQEVAPSTDTQYF. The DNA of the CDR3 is TGCGCCAGCAGCCAAGAGGTAGCGCCAAGCACAGATACGCAGTATTTT.

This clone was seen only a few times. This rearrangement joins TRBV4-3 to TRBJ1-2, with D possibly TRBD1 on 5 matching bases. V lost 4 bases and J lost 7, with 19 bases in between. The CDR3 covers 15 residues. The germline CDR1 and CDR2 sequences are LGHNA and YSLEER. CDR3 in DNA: TGCGCCAGCAGCCTGTCCGGCGTCAGGGAAGGTGGCTACACCTTC. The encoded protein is CASSLSGVREGGYTF.

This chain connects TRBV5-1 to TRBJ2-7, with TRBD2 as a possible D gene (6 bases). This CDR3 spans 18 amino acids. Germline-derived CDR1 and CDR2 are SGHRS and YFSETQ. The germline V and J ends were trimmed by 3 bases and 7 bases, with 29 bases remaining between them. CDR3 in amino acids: CASSYVGWGTGDADEQYF. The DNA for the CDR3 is TGCGCCAGCAGCTATGTTGGTTGGGGTACGGGGGATGCGGATGAGCAGTACTTC.

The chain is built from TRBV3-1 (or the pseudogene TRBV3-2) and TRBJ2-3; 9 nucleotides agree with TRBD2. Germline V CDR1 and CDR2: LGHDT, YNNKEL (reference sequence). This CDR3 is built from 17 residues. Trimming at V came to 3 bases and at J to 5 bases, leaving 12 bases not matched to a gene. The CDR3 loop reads CASSQKAGGPPRDTQYF. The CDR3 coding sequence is TGTGCCAGCAGCCAGAAAGCGGGGGGTCCGCCCCGAGATACGCAGTATTTT.

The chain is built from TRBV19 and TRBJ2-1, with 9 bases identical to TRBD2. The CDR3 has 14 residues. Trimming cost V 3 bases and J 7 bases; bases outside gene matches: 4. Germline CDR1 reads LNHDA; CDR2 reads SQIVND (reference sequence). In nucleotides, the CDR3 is TGTGCCAGTAGTATTAGCGGGGGCTTTAATGAGCAGTTCTTC. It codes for CASSISGGFNEQFF.

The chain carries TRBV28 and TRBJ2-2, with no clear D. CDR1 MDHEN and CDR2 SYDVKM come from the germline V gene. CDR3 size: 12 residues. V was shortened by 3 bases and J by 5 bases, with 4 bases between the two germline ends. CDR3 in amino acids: CASSLRTGELFF. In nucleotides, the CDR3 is TGTGCCAGCAGTTTGCGAACCGGGGAGCTGTTTTTT.

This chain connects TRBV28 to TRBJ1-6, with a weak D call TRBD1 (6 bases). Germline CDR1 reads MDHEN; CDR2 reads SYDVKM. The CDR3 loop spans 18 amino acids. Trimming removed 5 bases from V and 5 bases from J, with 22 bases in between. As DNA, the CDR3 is TGTGCCAGCAGTCTATTTCCCCCAACAGGGATTAATAATTCACCCCTCCACTTT. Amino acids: CASSLFPPTGINNSPLHF.

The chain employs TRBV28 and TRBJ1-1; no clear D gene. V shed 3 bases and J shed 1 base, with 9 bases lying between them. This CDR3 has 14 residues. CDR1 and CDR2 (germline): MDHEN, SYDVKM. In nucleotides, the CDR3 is TGTGCCAGCAGTTTCGCACGAGCGAACACTGAAGCTTTCTTT. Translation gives CASSFARANTEAFF.

CDR3 sequence reads: CASRTPHGSRATPSGNTIYF. The CDR3 nucleotides read TGTGCCAGCAGGACTCCGCACGGGTCCCGTGCGACGCCCTCTGGAAACACCATATATTTT. V gene TRBV28 combines with J gene TRBJ1-3; D call uncertain. The CDR3 length is 20 residues. The V gene's germline CDR1 is MDHEN and CDR2 SYDVKM. The V gene lost 6 bases and the J gene lost 0 bases, with 27 bases spanning the gap.

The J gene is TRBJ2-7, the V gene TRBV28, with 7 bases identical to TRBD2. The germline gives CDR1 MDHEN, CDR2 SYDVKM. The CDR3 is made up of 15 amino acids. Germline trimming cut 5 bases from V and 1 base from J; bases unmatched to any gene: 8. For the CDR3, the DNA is TGTGCCAGCAGTCGGGGAGGGACTGGTTCCTACGAGCAGTACTTC. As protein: CASSRGGTGSYEQYF.

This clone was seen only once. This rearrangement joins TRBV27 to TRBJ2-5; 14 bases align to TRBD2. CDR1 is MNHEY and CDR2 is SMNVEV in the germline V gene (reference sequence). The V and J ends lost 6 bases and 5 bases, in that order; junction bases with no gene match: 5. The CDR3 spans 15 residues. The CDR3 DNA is TGTGCCAGCAGAGGGACTAGCGGGGGCTGGGAGACCCAGTACTTC. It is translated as CASRGTSGGWETQYF.

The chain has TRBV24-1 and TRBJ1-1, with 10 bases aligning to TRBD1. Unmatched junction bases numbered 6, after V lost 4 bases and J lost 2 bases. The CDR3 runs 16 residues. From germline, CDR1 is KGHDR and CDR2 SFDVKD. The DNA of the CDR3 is TGTGCCACCAGTGACGGGACAGGGGCTTATAACACTGAAGCTTTCTTT. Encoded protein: CATSDGTGAYNTEAFF.